This TCR beta chain is drawn from a study of OX40 agonist ivuxolimab in advanced cancers. Sequencing used immunoSEQ multiplex PCR; TCRdb keeps in-frame clones, though not all of them. The sample has around 84,000 clones; over 85% are singletons. Sequencing was performed on CD4+ or CD8+ T cells sorted from blood, taken in a trial of the OX40 agonist ivuxolimab. This TCR derives from an adult with an advanced solid tumor such as melanoma, head and neck, liver or kidney cancer.

CDR3 amino acids: CASQPSGANVLTF. DNA of the CDR3: TGTGCCAGTCAACCCTCTGGGGCCAACGTCCTGACTTTC. The chain carries TRBV27 and TRBJ2-6; D gene unclear. Trimming left V 9 bases short and J 0 bases short, with 6 bases between. CDR1 MNHEY and CDR2 SMNVEV come from the germline V gene (reference sequence). The CDR3 contains 13 residues.